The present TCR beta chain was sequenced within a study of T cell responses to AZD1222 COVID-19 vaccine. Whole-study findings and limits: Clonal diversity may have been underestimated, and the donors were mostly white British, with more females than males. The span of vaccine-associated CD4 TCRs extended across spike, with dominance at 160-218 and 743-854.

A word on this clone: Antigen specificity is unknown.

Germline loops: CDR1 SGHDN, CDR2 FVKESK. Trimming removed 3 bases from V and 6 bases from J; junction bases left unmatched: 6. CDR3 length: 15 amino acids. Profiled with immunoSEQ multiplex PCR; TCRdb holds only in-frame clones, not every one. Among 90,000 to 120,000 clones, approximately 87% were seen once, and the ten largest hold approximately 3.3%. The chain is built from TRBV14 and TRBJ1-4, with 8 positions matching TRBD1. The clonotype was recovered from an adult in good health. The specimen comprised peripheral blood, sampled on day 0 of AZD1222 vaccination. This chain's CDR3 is CASSHYGQGHEKLFF. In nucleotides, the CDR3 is TGTGCCAGCAGCCATTACGGACAGGGTCATGAAAAACTGTTTTTT.